This T cell receptor beta chain was recovered during a study of CXCR3-negative and CXCR3-positive naive CD8 T cells. Study-wide points: Cryopreserved cells showed partially decreased CXCR3 expression, and most assays used fresh PBMCs. Relative to CXCR3-negative naive cells, CXCR3-positive naive cells had more hydrophobic TRB CDR3s.

The TRB libraries of cDNA were built by UMI-labeled 5' RACE. After re-calling the 5' RACE reads, TCRdb lists one entry per CDR3 protein, DNA absent. This sample contains under 85,000 distinct CDR3 sequences. The CDR3 is 15 amino acids. Germline V CDR1 and CDR2: MNHEY, SMNVEV (reference sequence). On this clonotype: As yet, its antigen is unknown.

The sample was naive CXCR3+ CD8+ T cells from blood. Subset noted: CD45RO-CCR7+CD27+CD95- naive CD8+ T cells expressing CXCR3 (TNR3+). The sequence derives from a human donor in good health. Some clones in this sample may be carry-over from other donors' samples. This rearrangement joins TRBV27 to TRBJ2-1. The CDR3 protein is CASSPAEPSYNEQFF.